The present T cell receptor beta chain was sequenced within a study of T cell repertoires in cytomegalovirus infection. The overall study: Through public TCR beta signatures, both CMV infection and matching HLA type were indicated.

TCRdb itself ran the reads through MiXCR, one entry per CDR3 protein. The sample lists 200,000 to 300,000 distinct CDR3 sequences; approximately 15% were seen once. Notes on the study in general: Ex vivo responses were dominated by HLA-C-restricted CMV-specific TCR beta clonotypes.

This clonotype has only a few counts. The antigen is not known. CDR3 size: 16 residues. The germline V gene encodes CDR1 LGHDT and CDR2 YNNKEL (reference sequence). Trimming took 5 bases from V and 1 from J; bases not matched to a gene: 8. Input material: PBMCs. This receptor was taken from a human donor in good health (CMV status not recorded). Some clones in this sample may be carry-over from other donors' samples. The chain joins TRBV3-1 to TRBJ2-7; 10 bases line up with TRBD2. As DNA, the CDR3 is TGTGCCAGCAGCTCAAGTAGCGGGAGGCCATCCTACGAGCAGTACTTC. It encodes CASSSSSGRPSYEQYF.